The sequence of this T cell receptor beta chain was determined in a study of T cell responses to AZD1222 COVID-19 vaccine. Study-level results: None of the repertoires were sampled until the peak T cell response had passed. It was only a handful of AZD1222 recipients who were seropositive at baseline. Reportedly, nearly half of unique spike TCRs recognized epitopes outside B.1.351/B.1.1.7 mutations.

The repertoire was sequenced with immunoSEQ multiplex PCR; TCRdb's copy has only in-frame clones and lacks some. The data show about 82,000 clones, 75% to 90% seen once. About this clone: Its antigen is not identified.

The clonotype comes from an adult who received the AZD1222 COVID-19 vaccine. Material: peripheral blood, obtained 28 days after the second AZD1222 dose.

The CDR3 sequence: CATSDNKGQGSYNEQFF. Here the CDR3 DNA reads TGTGCCACCAGTGACAACAAAGGACAGGGGTCCTACAATGAGCAGTTCTTC. The chain uses TRBV24-1 and TRBJ2-1; 9 bases match TRBD1. This CDR3 is 17 amino acids long. V lost 4 bases, J lost 1 base, and 7 bases stayed unmatched. Germline V gene lookup returns CDR1 KGHDR and CDR2 SFDVKD.